The clone carrying this T cell receptor (beta chain) appeared a few times. Its antigen is unknown. This sample was included in a study of naive and memory T cell subsets. Study-level points and caveats: Especially in CD8 cells, naive repertoires contained a few larger clonotypes, possibly CD45RA-re-expressing memory cells.

Both TRBC1 and TRBC2 were covered by a beta constant-region primer of two equimolar oligonucleotides. Nested alpha and beta constant-region primers with the SP2 primer drove four PCR rounds on ligated cDNA. TCRdb re-analysed the UMI-ligation and nested PCR reads in MiXCR, keeping a single row per CDR3 protein. The sample shows about 150,000 distinct CDR3 sequences, 20% to 25% of them seen only once. Germline V gene data show CDR1 as DFQATT and CDR2 as SNEGSKA (reference sequence). V was pared by 6 bases and J by 7 bases, with 15 bases between. This CDR3 region has 12 residues. Cells stained for CD3, CD4, CD8, CD45RA and CD27 were sorted into four subsets.

This chain uses TRBV20-1 with TRBJ2-5; the D gene is possibly TRBD2 (6 bases). Input material: naive CD4+ T cells from blood. This TCR was recovered from a human donor in good health. DNA of the CDR3: TGCAGTGCAAATAGAGGGGAGGTGACCCAGTACTTC. Its protein product is CSANRGEVTQYF.